This T cell receptor (beta chain) was retrieved from a study of blood T cell repertoires in COVID-19. On the study more broadly: Researchers got acute and convalescent COVID-19 samples from the United States, Italy and Spain. Sources were T cells, B-cell-depleted T cells, or PBMCs; the material itself was cDNA or gDNA.

The assay was immunoSEQ multiplex PCR, and TCRdb's table has in-frame clones only and misses some. This table has 64,000 or so clones, around 80% appearing once. With V trimmed by 1 base and J by 6 bases, 11 bases remained unmatched. CDR1 and CDR2 from the germline V gene are GTSNPN and SVGIG (reference sequence). CDR3 length: 16 residues. The TCR sequence derives from a man of 80 years or more with acute or convalescent COVID-19. The specimen was peripheral blood. V usage is TRBV30 and J usage is TRBJ2-1; 8 positions agree with TRBD2. CDR3 coding DNA: TGTGCCTGGAGTGCCACGGAGGCGGGGGGCCTCAATGAGCAGTTCTTC. Protein product: CAWSATEAGGLNEQFF.